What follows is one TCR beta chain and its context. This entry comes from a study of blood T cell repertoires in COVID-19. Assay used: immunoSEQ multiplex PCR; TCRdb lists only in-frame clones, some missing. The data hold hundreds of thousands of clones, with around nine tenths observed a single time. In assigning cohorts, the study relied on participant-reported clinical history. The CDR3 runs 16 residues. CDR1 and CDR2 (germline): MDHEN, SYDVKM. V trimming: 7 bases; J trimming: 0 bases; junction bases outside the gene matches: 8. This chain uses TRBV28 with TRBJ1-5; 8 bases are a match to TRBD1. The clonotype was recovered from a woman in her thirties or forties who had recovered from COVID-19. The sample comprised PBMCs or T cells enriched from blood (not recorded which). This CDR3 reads CASIPRDRYSNQPQHF. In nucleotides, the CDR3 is TGTGCCAGCATCCCGAGGGACAGGTATAGCAATCAGCCCCAGCATTTT.